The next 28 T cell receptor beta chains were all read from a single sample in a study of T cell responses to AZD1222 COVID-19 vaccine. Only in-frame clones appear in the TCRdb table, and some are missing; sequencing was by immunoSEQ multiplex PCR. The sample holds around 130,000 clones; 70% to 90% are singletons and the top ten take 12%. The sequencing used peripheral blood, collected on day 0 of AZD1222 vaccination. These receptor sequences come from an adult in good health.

The CDR3 DNA is TGTGCCAGCTCCTCAGACAGGGCTAGCACAGATACGCAGTATTTT. It specifies CASSSDRASTDTQYF. The gene calls are TRBV18 and TRBJ2-3; TRBD1 aligns across 7 bases. The V segment lost 6 bases and the J segment 0 bases; nucleotides outside the gene matches: 6. Germline V lookup: CDR1 KGHSH, CDR2 LQKENI. The CDR3 runs to 15 residues.

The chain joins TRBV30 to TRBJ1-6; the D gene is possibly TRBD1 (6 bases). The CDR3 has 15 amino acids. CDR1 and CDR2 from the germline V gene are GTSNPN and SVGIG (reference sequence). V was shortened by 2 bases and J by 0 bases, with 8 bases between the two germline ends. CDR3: CAWSRDNSYNSPLHF. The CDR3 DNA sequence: TGTGCCTGGAGTCGGGACAACTCCTATAATTCACCCCTCCACTTT. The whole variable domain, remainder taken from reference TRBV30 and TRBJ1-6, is SQTIHQWPATLVQPVGSPLSLECTVEGTSNPNLYWYRQAAGRGLQLLFYSVGIGQISSEVPQNLSASRPQDRQFILSSKKLLLSDSGFYLCAWSRDNSYNSPLHFGNGTRLTVT.

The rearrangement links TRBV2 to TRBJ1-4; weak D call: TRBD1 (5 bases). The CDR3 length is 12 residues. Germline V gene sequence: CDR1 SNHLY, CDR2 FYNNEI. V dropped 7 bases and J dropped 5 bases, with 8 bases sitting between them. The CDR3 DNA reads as TGTGCCAGCATGGACATAAATGAAAAACTGTTTTTT. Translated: CASMDINEKLFF.

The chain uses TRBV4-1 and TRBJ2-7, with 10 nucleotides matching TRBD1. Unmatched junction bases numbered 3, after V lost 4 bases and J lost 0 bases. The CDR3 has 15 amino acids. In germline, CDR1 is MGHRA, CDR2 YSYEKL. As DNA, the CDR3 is TGCGCCAGCAGCCTAGGGACAGGGGACTCCTACGAGCAGTACTTC. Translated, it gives CASSLGTGDSYEQYF.

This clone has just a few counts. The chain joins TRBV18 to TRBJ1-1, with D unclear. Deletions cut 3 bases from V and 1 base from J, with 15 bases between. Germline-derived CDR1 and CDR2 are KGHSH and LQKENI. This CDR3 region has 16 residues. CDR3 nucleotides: TGTGCCAGCTCACCCTTTACCGCTCAAGCGAACACTGAAGCTTTCTTT. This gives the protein CASSPFTAQANTEAFF.

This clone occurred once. Here the CDR3 reads CASSKDGAGGPQHF. The DNA of the CDR3 is TGTGCCAGCAGCAAGGACGGGGCTGGAGGGCCCCAGCATTTT. The chain has TRBV2 and TRBJ1-5, with D maybe TRBD1 (5 bases). CDR1 is SNHLY, CDR2 FYNNEI, per germline. This CDR3 contains 14 residues. Trimming took 6 bases from V and 9 from J, leaving 18 bases between them.

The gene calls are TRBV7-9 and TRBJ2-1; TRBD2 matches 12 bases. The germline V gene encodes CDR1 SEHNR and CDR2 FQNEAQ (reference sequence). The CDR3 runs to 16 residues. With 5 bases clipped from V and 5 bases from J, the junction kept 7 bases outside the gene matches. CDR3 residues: CASSHGLAGPDNEQFF. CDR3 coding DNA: TGTGCCAGCAGCCACGGACTAGCGGGGCCCGACAATGAGCAGTTCTTC.

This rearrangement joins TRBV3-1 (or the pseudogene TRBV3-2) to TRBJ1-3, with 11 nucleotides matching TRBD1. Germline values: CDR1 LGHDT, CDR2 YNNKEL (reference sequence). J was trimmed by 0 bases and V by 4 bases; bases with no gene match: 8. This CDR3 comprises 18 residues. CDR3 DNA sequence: TGTGCCAGCAGCCGAAGGGGGACAGGGGGTCCCTCTGGAAACACCATATATTTT. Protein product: CASSRRGTGGPSGNTIYF.

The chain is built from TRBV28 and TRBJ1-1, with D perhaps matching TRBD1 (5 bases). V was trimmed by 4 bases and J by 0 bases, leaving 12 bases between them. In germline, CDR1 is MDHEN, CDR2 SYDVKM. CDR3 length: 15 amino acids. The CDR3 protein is CASSSAQGMNTEAFF. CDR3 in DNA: TGTGCCAGCAGTTCCGCCCAGGGAATGAACACTGAAGCTTTCTTT.

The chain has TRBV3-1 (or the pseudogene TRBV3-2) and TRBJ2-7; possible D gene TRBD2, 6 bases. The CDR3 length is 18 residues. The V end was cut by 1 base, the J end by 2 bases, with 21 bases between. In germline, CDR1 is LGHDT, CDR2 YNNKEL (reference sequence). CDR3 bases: TGTGCCAGCAGCCAAGGGACGGGAGCCTCCCTGAGCGCCTACGAGCAGTACTTC. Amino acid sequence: CASSQGTGASLSAYEQYF.

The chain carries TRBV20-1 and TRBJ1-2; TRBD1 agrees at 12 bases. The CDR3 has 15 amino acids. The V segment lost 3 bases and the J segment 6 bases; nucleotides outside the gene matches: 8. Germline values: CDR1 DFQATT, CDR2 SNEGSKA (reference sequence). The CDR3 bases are TGCAGTGCTAGTCGGGACAGGGGGCGCCGAGATGGCTACACCTTC. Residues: CSASRDRGRRDGYTF.

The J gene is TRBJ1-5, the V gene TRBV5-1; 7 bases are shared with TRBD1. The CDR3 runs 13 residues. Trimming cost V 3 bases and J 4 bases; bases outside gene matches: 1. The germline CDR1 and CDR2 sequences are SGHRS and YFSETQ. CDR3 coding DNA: TGCGCCAGCAGCTCGACAGGGAATCAGCCCCAGCATTTT. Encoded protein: CASSSTGNQPQHF. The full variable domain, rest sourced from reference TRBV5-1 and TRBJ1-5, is KAGVTQTPRYLIKTRGQQVTLSCSPISGHRSVSWYQQTPGQGLQFLFEYFSETQRNKGNFPGRFSGRQFSNSRSEMNVSTLELGDSALYLCASSSTGNQPQHFGDGTRLSIL.

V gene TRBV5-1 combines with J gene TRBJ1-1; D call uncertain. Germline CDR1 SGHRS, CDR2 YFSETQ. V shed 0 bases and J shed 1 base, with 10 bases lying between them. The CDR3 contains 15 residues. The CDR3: CASSLGLGSNTEAFF. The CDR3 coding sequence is TGCGCCAGCAGCTTGGGGCTGGGCTCGAACACTGAAGCTTTCTTT.

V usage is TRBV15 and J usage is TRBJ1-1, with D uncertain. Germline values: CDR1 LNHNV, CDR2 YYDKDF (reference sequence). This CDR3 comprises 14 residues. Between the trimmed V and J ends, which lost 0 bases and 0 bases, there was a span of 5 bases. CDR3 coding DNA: TGTGCCACCAGCAGAGACAGGATGAACACTGAAGCTTTCTTT. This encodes CATSRDRMNTEAFF.

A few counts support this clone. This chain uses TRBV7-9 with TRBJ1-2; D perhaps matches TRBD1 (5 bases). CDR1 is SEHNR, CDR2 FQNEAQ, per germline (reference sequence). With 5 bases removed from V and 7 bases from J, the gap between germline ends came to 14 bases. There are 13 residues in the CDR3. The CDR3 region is CASSTGTATGYTF. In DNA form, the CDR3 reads TGTGCCAGCAGCACCGGGACCGCCACTGGCTACACCTTC.

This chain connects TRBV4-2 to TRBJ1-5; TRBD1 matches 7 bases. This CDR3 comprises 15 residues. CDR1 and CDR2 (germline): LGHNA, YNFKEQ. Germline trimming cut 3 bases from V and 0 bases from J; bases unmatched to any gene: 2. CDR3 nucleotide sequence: TGTGCCAGCAGCCATGGACAGGCTAGCAATCAGCCCCAGCATTTT. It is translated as CASSHGQASNQPQHF.

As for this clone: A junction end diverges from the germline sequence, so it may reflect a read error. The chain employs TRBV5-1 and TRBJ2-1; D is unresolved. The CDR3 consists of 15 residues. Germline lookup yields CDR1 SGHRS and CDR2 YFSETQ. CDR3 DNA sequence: TGCGCCAGCAGCTTGCTGACAAGCTCCTGCAATGAGCAGTTCTTC. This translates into CASSLLTSSCNEQFF.

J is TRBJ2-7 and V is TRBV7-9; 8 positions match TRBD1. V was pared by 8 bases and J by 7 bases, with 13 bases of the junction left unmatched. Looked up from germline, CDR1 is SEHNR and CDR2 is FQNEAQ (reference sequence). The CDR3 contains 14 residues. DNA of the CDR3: TGTGCCAGCCACAGACAGGGGACTCCGGGGGAGCAGTACTTC. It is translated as CASHRQGTPGEQYF.

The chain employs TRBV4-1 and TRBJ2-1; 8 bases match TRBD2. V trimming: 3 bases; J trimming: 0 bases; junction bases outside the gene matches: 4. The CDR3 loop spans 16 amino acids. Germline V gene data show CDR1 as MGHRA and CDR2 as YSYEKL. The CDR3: CASSHSGTHSYNEQFF. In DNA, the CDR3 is TGCGCCAGCAGCCATAGCGGGACGCACTCCTACAATGAGCAGTTCTTC.

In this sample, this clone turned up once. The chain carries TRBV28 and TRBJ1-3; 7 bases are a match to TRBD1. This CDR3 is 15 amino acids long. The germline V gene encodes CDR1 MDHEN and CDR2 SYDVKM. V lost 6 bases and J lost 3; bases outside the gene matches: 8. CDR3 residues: CASSPGTVRGNTIYF. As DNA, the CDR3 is TGTGCCAGCAGCCCCGGGACAGTACGTGGAAACACCATATATTTT.

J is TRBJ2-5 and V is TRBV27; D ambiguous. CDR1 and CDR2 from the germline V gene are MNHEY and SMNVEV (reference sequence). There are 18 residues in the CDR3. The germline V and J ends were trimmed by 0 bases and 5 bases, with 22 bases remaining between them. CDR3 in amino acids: CASSLSEPLSELGETQYF. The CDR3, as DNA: TGTGCCAGCAGTTTATCAGAACCCCTTTCGGAGTTGGGGGAGACCCAGTACTTC.

Here the CDR3 reads CASSSIAGGPSEQFF. The CDR3 DNA is TGTGCCAGCAGCTCAATAGCGGGAGGGCCGAGTGAGCAGTTCTTC. The V gene is TRBV3-1 (or the pseudogene TRBV3-2), the J gene TRBJ2-1, with 11 bases fitting TRBD2. V dropped 5 bases and J dropped 9; count of bases not matched to a gene: 9. The CDR3 extends over 15 amino acids. CDR1 is LGHDT and CDR2 is YNNKEL in the germline V gene (reference sequence).

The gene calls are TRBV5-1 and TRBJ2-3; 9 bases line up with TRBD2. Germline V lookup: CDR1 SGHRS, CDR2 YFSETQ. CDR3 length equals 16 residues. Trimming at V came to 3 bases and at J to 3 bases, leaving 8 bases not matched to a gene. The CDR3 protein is CASSSLSGSVTDTQYF. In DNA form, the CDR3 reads TGCGCCAGCAGCTCCCTTAGCGGGAGTGTGACAGATACGCAGTATTTT.

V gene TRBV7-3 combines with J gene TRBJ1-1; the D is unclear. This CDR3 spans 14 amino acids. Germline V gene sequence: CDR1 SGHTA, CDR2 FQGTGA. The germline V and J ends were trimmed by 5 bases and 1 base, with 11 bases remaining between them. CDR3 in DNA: TGTGCCAGCAGCGAAGGACCGGGGAACACTGAAGCTTTCTTT. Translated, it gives CASSEGPGNTEAFF.

The CDR3 loop reads CASSLGADYGYTF. The CDR3 DNA follows: TGTGCCAGCAGTTTAGGGGCAGACTATGGCTACACCTTC. The genes are TRBV12-3 or TRBV12-4 and TRBJ1-2; D not resolved. Deletions cut 1 base from V and 3 bases from J, with 6 bases between. The CDR3 runs 13 residues.

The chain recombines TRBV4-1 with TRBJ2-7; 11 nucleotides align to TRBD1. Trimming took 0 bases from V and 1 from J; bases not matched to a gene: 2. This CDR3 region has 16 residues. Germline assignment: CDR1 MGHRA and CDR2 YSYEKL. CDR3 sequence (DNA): TGCGCCAGCAGCCAAGATGGGGACAGGGGGTCCTACGAGCAGTACTTC. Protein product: CASSQDGDRGSYEQYF.

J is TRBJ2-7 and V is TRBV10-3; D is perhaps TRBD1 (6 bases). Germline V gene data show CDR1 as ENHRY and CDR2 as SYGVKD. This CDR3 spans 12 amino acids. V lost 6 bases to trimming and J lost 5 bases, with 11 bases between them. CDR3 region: CAISHTGNEQYF. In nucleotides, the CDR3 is TGTGCCATCAGCCATACAGGGAACGAGCAGTACTTC.

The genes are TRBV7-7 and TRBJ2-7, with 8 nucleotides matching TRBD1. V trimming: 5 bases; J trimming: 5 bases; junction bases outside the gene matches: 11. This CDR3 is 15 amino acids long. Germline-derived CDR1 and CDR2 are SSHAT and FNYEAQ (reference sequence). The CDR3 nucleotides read TGTGCCAGCAGCCCCCGCCCAGGGGGCTTGAACGAGCAGTACTTC. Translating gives CASSPRPGGLNEQYF.